The present T cell receptor (beta chain) was sequenced within a study of PD-1 blockade in classical Hodgkin lymphoma. Study background: Patients had nivolumab dosed at 3 mg/kg, delivered intravenously every 2 weeks.

Described time point: cycle 4 day 1 (C4D1), after 5 to 7 weeks of nivolumab. With no exception, relapse followed autologous stem cell transplantation in all patients, and brentuximab vedotin exposure varied. Germline CDR1 MNHEY, CDR2 SMNVEV (reference sequence). With 6 bases clipped from V and 4 bases from J, the junction kept 8 bases outside the gene matches. This CDR3 spans 15 amino acids. This clone was observed a single time. The antigen is not known. This table comes from immunoSEQ multiplex PCR, and its TCRdb copy is limited to in-frame clones, with some not included. The top ten clones hold around 6.5% of a sample with roughly 50,000 clones, 86% of them seen once. Study-level points and caveats: With CD4+ cells, TCR diversity rose significantly by C4D1, but not with CD8+ cells. Newly diagnosed patients were said to have less baseline TCR diversity than healthy donors did. Patients excluded were those beginning nivolumab under 1 year after ASCT.

The chain combines TRBV27 with TRBJ2-1; the match to TRBD1 covers 8 bases. This TCR was recovered from a human donor with classical Hodgkin lymphoma. The sequences come from peripheral blood mononuclear cells (PBMCs), collected before the fourth cycle of nivolumab. CDR3 sequence: CASRPQGAQYNEQFF. In DNA form, the CDR3 reads TGTGCCAGCAGACCCCAGGGGGCCCAGTACAATGAGCAGTTCTTC.